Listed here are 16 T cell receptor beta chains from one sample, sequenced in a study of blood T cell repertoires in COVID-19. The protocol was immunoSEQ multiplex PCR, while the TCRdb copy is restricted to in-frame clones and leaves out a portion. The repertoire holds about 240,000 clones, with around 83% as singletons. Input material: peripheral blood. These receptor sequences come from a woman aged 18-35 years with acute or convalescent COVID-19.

The CDR3 reads CASSLGPPMAGSVGELFF. Here the CDR3 DNA reads TGTGCCAGCAGCTTAGGACCCCCCATGGCGGGAAGCGTCGGGGAGCTGTTTTTT. V usage is TRBV11-2 and J usage is TRBJ2-2; possibly TRBD2 for D (6 bases). V was shortened by 1 base and J by 7 bases, with 22 bases between the two germline ends. The length of the CDR3 is 18 residues. Germline CDR1 and CDR2: SGHAT and FQNNGV.

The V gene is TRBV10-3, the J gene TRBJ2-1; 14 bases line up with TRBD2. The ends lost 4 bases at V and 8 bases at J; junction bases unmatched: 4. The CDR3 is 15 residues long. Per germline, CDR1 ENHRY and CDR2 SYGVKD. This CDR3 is CAISAGLAGVDEQFF. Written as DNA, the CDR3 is TGTGCCATCAGTGCGGGACTAGCGGGAGTGGATGAGCAGTTCTTC.

The CDR3 loop reads CASSKDGSFYEQYF. The CDR3 DNA is TGTGCCAGCAGTAAAGACGGGTCGTTCTACGAGCAGTACTTC. This chain uses TRBV6-4 with TRBJ2-7, with no clear D. V was trimmed by 5 bases and J by 3 bases, leaving 14 bases between them. The V gene's germline CDR1 is MRHNA and CDR2 SNTAGT. The CDR3 is 14 amino acids.

The CDR3 DNA reads TGTGCCAGCAGCAGGGCCGGGGTCCTGAGCACCACTGAAGCTTTCTTT. This translates into CASSRAGVLSTTEAFF. The V gene is TRBV11-2, the J gene TRBJ1-1; D unclear. Germline loops: CDR1 SGHAT, CDR2 FQNNGV. Trimming left V 5 bases short and J 4 bases short, with 20 bases between. CDR3 length: 16 residues.

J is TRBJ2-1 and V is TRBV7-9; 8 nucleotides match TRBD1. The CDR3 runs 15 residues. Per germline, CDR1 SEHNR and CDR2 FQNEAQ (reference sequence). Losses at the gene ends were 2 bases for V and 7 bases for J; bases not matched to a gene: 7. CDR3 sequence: CASSLSDRVLNEQFF. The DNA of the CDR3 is TGTGCCAGCAGCTTATCGGACAGGGTGCTTAATGAGCAGTTCTTC.

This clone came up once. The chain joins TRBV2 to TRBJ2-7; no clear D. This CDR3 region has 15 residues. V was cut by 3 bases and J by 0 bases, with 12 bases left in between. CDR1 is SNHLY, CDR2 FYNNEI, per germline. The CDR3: CASSDVLLFSYEQYF. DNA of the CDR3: TGTGCCAGCAGTGATGTCCTACTCTTCTCCTACGAGCAGTACTTC.

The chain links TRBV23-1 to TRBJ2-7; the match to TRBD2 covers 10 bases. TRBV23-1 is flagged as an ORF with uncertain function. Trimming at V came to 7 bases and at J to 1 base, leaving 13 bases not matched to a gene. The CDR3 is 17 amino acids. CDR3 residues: CASNDRWTSGTSYEQYF. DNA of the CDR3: TGCGCCAGCAACGATCGGTGGACTAGCGGAACTTCCTACGAGCAGTACTTC.

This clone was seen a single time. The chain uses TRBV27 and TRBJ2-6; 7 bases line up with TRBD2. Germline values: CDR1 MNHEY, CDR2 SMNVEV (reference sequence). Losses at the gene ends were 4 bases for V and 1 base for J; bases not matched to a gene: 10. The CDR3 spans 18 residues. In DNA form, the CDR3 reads TGTGCCAGCAGTTCGTTGGGTTCTAGCGGATCTGGGGCCAACGTCCTGACTTTC. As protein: CASSSLGSSGSGANVLTF.

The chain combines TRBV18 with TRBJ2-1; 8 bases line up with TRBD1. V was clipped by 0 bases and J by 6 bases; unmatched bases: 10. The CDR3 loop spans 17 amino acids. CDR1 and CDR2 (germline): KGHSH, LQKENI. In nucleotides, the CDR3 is TGTGCCAGCTCACCACCTGCAGGGGGCGCGGCGGGCAATGAGCAGTTCTTC. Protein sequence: CASSPPAGGAAGNEQFF.

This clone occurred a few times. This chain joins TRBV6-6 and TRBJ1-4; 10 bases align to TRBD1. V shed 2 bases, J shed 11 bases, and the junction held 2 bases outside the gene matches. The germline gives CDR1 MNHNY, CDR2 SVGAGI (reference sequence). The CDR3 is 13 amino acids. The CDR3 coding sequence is TGTGCCAGCAGTTACGGGACAGGGGAGAAACTGTTTTTT. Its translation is CASSYGTGEKLFF.

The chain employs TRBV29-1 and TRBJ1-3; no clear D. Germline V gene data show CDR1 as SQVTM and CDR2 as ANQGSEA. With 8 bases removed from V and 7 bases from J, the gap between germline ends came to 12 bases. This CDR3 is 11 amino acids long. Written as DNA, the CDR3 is TGCAGCTCCGTAAGCGGGAACACCATATATTTT. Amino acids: CSSVSGNTIYF. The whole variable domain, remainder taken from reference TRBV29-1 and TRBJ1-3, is SAVISQKPSRDICQRGTSLTIQCQVDSQVTMMFWYRQQPGQSLTLIATANQGSEATYESGFVIDKFPISRPNLTFSTLTVSNMSPEDSSIYLCSSVSGNTIYFGEGSWLTVV.

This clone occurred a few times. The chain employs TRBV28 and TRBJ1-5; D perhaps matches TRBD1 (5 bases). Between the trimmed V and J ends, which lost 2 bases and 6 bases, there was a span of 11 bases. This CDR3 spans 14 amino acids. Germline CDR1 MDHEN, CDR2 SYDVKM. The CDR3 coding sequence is TGTGCCAGCAGTTTAGCAGGGCTAAGTCAGCCCCAGCATTTT. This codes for CASSLAGLSQPQHF.

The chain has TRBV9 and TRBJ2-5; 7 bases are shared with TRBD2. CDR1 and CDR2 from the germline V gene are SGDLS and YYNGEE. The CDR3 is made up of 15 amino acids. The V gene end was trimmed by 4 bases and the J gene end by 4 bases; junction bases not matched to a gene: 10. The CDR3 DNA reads TGTGCCAGCAGCCCAAAACTGGGGGGGACAGAGACCCAGTACTTC. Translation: CASSPKLGGTETQYF.

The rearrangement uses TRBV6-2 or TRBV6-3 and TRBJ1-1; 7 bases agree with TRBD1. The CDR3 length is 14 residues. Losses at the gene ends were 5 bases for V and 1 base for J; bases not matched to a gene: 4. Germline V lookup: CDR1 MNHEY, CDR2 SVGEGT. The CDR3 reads CASSLRQGNTEAFF. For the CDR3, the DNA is TGTGCCAGCAGTCTAAGACAGGGGAACACTGAAGCTTTCTTT.

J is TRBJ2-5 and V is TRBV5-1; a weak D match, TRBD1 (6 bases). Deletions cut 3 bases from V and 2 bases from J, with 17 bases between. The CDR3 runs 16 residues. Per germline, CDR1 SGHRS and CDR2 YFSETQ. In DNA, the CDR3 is TGCGCCAGCAGCTCGGTACCCGACAGGACACAAGAGACCCAGTACTTC. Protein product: CASSSVPDRTQETQYF. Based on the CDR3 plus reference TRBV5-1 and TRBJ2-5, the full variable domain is KAGVTQTPRYLIKTRGQQVTLSCSPISGHRSVSWYQQTPGQGLQFLFEYFSETQRNKGNFPGRFSGRQFSNSRSEMNVSTLELGDSALYLCASSSVPDRTQETQYFGPGTRLLVL.

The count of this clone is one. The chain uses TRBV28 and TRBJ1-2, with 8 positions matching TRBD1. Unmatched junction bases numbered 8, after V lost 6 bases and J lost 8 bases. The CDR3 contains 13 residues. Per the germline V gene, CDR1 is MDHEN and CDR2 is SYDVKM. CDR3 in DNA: TGTGCCAGCAGGACGGACAGGGTCGGCGGCTACACCTTC. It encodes CASRTDRVGGYTF.